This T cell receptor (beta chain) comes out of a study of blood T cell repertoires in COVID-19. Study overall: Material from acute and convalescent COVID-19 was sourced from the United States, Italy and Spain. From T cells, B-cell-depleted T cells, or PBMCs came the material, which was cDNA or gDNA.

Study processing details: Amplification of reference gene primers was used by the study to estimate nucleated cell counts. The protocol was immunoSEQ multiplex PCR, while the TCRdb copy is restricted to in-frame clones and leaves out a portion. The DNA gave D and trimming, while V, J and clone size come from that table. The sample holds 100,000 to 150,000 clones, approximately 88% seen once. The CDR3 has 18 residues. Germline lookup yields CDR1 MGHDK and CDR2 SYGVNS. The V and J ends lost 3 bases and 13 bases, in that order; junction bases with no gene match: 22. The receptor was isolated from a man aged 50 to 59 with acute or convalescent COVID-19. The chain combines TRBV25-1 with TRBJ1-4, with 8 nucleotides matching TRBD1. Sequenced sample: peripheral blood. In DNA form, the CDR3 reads TGTGCCAGCAGTGACCCTGCCCGCGACAGGGGTGAAATTATAGGACTGTTTTTT. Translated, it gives CASSDPARDRGEIIGLFF.